Sequencing of this T cell receptor beta chain was carried out in a study of beta chain features in type 1 diabetes. The study's findings and limits: Researchers report that Type 1 diabetes patients had moderately but significantly shorter TCRB CDR3s across all four CD4+ subsets.

V lost 4 bases to trimming and J lost 4 bases, with 7 bases between them. The CDR3 is made up of 12 amino acids. CDR1 is SGHAT, CDR2 FQNNGV, per germline. Sequencing targeted expressed TCRB transcripts, as all isolated RNA had been reverse transcribed. Here immunoSEQ multiplex PCR was the method, and the copy in TCRdb shows in-frame clones only, minus some. The sample carries 150,000 to 170,000 clones, around 8.5% recorded once. Researchers reported sorting CD4+ naive, central memory, regulatory and stem cell-like memory cells via CD45RO/CCR7/CD25/CD127/CD95/CD27. Regarding this clone: Its specificity is not known.

Sequencing was performed on central memory CD4+ T cells from blood. The chain combines TRBV11-2 with TRBJ1-2; D is uncertain. The TCR sequence derives from a man between 18 and 29 years old in good health. This CDR3 reads CASSSEGYGYTF. The CDR3 nucleotides read TGTGCCAGCAGCTCCGAGGGCTATGGCTACACCTTC.